Included here is one TCR beta chain sequence, with context. This sample was taken from a study of blood T cell repertoires in COVID-19. The assay was immunoSEQ multiplex PCR, and TCRdb's table has in-frame clones only and misses some. Of some 240,000 clones listed, 80% are singletons. The sequencing sample was made of peripheral blood. This receptor was identified in a woman aged 70 to 79 with acute or convalescent COVID-19.

The CDR3 nucleotides are TGTGCCAGCAGCTTGGCTAGGCAAGAGACCCAGTACTTC. It encodes CASSLARQETQYF. The V gene is TRBV7-3, the J gene TRBJ2-5; D is unclear. Germline CDR1 reads SGHTA; CDR2 reads FQGTGA. The CDR3 totals 13 residues. Trimming took 3 bases from V and 2 from J, leaving 7 bases between them.